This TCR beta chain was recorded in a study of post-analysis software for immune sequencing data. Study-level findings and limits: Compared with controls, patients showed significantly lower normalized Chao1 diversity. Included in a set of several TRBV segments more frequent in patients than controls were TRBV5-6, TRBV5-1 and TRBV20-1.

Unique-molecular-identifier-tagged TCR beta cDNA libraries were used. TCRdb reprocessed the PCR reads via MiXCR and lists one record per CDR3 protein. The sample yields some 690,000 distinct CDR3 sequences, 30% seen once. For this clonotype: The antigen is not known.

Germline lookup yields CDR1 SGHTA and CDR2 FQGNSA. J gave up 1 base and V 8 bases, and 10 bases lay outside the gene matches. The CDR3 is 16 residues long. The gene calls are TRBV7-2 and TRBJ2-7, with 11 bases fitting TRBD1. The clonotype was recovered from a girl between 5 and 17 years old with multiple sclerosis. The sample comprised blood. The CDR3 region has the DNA TGTGCCAGCGGCCGGGCGGGGACAGGGGGTTCCTACGAGCAGTACTTC. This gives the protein CASGRAGTGGSYEQYF.